The text below deals with one TCR beta chain. This record belongs to a study of blood T cell repertoires in COVID-19. Germline loops: CDR1 GTSNPN, CDR2 SVGIG (reference sequence). This CDR3 has 13 amino acids. Trimming took off 1 base at V and 4 bases at J, with 10 bases between the two ends. Sequencing was performed with immunoSEQ multiplex PCR; in TCRdb, only in-frame clones are kept and a portion is missing. The sample has 200,000 to 250,000 clones; over 65% are singletons. Donors of Cohort 3 who recovered were those that had two negative PCRs, clearance, or symptom resolution. V gene TRBV30 combines with J gene TRBJ2-5, with D unresolved. What was sequenced was PBMCs or T cells enriched from blood (not recorded which). The source is a woman aged 60-75 years who had recovered from COVID-19. The CDR3 reads CAWSEAGLETQYF. The CDR3 DNA follows: TGTGCCTGGAGTGAGGCAGGTCTAGAGACCCAGTACTTC.